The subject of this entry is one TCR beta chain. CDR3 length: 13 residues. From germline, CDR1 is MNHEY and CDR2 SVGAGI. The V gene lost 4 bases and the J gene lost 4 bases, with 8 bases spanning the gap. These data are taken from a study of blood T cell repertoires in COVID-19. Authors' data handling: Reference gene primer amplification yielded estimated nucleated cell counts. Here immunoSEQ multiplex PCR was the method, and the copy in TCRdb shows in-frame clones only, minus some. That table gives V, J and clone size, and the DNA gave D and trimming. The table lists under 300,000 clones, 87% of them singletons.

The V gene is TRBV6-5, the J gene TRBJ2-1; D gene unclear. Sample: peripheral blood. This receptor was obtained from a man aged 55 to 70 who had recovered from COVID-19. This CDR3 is CASSSYGYNEQFF. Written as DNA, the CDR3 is TGTGCCAGCAGTTCGTACGGGTACAATGAGCAGTTCTTC.